Presented here are 22 T cell receptor beta chains from one specimen sequenced in a study of CD8 T cells in Susac syndrome. Random hexamers primed reverse transcription of about 0.5 to 1 ug RNA. TCRdb processed the immunoSEQ multiplex PCR reads anew with MiXCR; each CDR3 protein has one entry. The profile shows over 120,000 distinct CDR3 sequences, roughly 94% of them singletons. The sequencing sample was made of CD4+ T cells from PBMCs. These receptors were obtained from a human donor in good health.

V and J are TRBV6-5 and TRBJ1-3; perhaps TRBD1 as D (6 bases). The ends were cut back, 6 bases at V and 4 bases at J, with 13 bases in the middle. The CDR3 is 14 amino acids. The germline CDR1 and CDR2 sequences are MNHEY and SVGAGI. The CDR3 DNA reads as TGTGCCAGCAGAGAAACAGGGACGGGAAACACCATATATTTT. Translated, it gives CASRETGTGNTIYF.

CDR3 loop: CASSNPTRQNTEAFF. The CDR3 DNA reads TGTGCCAGTAGTAATCCGACAAGACAGAACACTGAAGCTTTCTTT. This sequence joins TRBV19 and TRBJ1-1, with unresolved D. This CDR3 is built from 15 residues. V lost 4 bases, J lost 1 base, and 13 bases lay in between. Germline V gene sequence: CDR1 LNHDA, CDR2 SQIVND (reference sequence).

This chain uses TRBV20-1 with TRBJ2-6; D gene uncertain. The CDR3 is 13 residues long. CDR1 and CDR2 from the germline V gene are DFQATT and SNEGSKA (reference sequence). Trimming left V 4 bases short and J 0 bases short, with 4 bases between. For the CDR3, the DNA is TGCAGTGCTACCTCCTCTGGGGCCAACGTCCTGACTTTC. Its protein product is CSATSSGANVLTF.

This chain joins TRBV28 and TRBJ1-1; D uncertain. This CDR3 spans 14 amino acids. The germline CDR1 and CDR2 sequences are MDHEN and SYDVKM. Trimming stripped 8 bases from V and 8 bases from J, with 21 bases between. The CDR3 region has the DNA TGTGCCAGCTTAGAACATGAGGCCCCCGGGGAAGCTTTCTTT. Translated: CASLEHEAPGEAFF.

This chain links TRBV18 with TRBJ2-7; weak D call: TRBD2 (5 bases). The CDR3 runs to 15 residues. V lost 6 bases and J lost 4, with 19 bases in between. Germline assignment: CDR1 KGHSH and CDR2 LQKENI. The chain's CDR3 is CASSPLASLLYEQYF. The CDR3 region has the DNA TGTGCCAGCTCCCCCCTCGCTAGCTTATTATACGAGCAGTACTTC.

This chain joins TRBV4-1 and TRBJ2-7; D unresolved. The CDR3 covers 13 residues. Germline CDR1 is MGHRA and CDR2 is YSYEKL. Trimming shortened V by 1 base and J by 5 bases, and 9 bases separated the two germline ends. CDR3 DNA sequence: TGCGCCAGCAGCCAAGGCCCGTGGAACGAGCAGTACTTC. As protein: CASSQGPWNEQYF.

A word on this clonotype: Likely a read error: the CDR3 ends without its conserved phenylalanine or tryptophan. The chain combines TRBV10-3 with TRBJ2-5; D is possibly TRBD1 (5 bases). Trimming removed 6 bases from V and 1 base from J, with 9 bases in between. CDR1 and CDR2 (germline): ENHRY, SYGVKD. The CDR3 is 13 residues long. Here the CDR3 reads CAIRTDVQETQYL. In DNA, the CDR3 is TGTGCCATCAGGACAGATGTCCAAGAGACCCAGTACTTG.

The CDR3 loop reads CASSLDPAGAKNIQYF. The CDR3 DNA follows: TGTGCCAGCAGCTTGGACCCAGCGGGAGCCAAAAACATTCAGTACTTC. V is TRBV5-5 and J is TRBJ2-4; possible D gene TRBD2, 6 bases. CDR1 SGHKS and CDR2 YYEKEE come from the germline V gene (reference sequence). V lost 0 bases and J 0 bases, leaving 10 bases between the germline ends. This CDR3 has 16 amino acids.

This chain connects TRBV30 to TRBJ1-1; TRBD1 aligns across 7 bases. The CDR3 has 14 residues. V was clipped by 2 bases and J by 4 bases; unmatched bases: 7. Germline CDR1 GTSNPN, CDR2 SVGIG (reference sequence). In DNA, the CDR3 is TGTGCCTGGAGTCTCAAACAGGGGCCCACTGAAGCTTTCTTT. This translates into CAWSLKQGPTEAFF.

The rearrangement uses TRBV10-3 and TRBJ2-1, with D possibly being TRBD2 (6 bases). The CDR3 runs to 14 residues. Germline values: CDR1 ENHRY, CDR2 SYGVKD. The ends were cut back, 8 bases at V and 7 bases at J, with 18 bases in the middle. The DNA for the CDR3 is TGTGCCATCGGGGGGACCCCTCAGGCAAATGAGCAGTTCTTC. This sequence encodes CAIGGTPQANEQFF.

This rearrangement joins TRBV9 to TRBJ2-1, with TRBD2 identical over 8 bases. Per the germline V gene, CDR1 is SGDLS and CDR2 is YYNGEE. This CDR3 is 14 amino acids long. Trimming at V came to 1 base and at J to 7 bases, leaving 4 bases not matched to a gene. CDR3 region: CASSVSREGNEQFF. In DNA form, the CDR3 reads TGTGCCAGCAGCGTAAGTCGGGAGGGGAATGAGCAGTTCTTC.

V is TRBV7-3 and J is TRBJ1-1; D unclear. With 3 bases removed from V and 3 bases from J, the gap between germline ends came to 8 bases. CDR1 and CDR2 (germline): SGHTA, FQGTGA. The CDR3 loop spans 13 amino acids. As DNA, the CDR3 is TGTGCCAGCAGCTTTCTGTCTGACACTGAAGCTTTCTTT. This encodes CASSFLSDTEAFF.

The chain combines TRBV6-5 with TRBJ1-1; no clear D gene. Germline CDR1 and CDR2: MNHEY and SVGAGI. Trimming stripped 0 bases from V and 1 base from J, with 3 bases between. This CDR3 spans 13 amino acids. This chain's CDR3 is CASSYSRNTEAFF. The CDR3, as DNA: TGTGCCAGCAGTTACTCGAGGAACACTGAAGCTTTCTTT.

V usage is TRBV2 and J usage is TRBJ1-1, with no clear D. Looked up from germline, CDR1 is SNHLY and CDR2 is FYNNEI. This CDR3 is built from 13 residues. Deletions cut 3 bases from V and 1 base from J, with 6 bases between. The CDR3 sequence is CASSDQGNTEAFF. The DNA of the CDR3 is TGTGCCAGCAGTGACCAAGGGAACACTGAAGCTTTCTTT.

This clonotype came up once. The chain uses TRBV20-1 and TRBJ2-5; 7 bases align to TRBD2. Germline lookup yields CDR1 DFQATT and CDR2 SNEGSKA (reference sequence). The trim removed 5 bases at V and 1 base at J, leaving 7 bases unmatched. This CDR3 spans 14 amino acids. CDR3 DNA sequence: TGCAGTGCTGCTACTAGCGATGGCCAAGAGACCCAGTACTTC. As protein: CSAATSDGQETQYF.

The chain recombines TRBV2 with TRBJ2-1, with a tentative D call TRBD2 (6 bases). Per the germline V gene, CDR1 is SNHLY and CDR2 is FYNNEI. The CDR3 is 15 amino acids. V dropped 3 bases and J dropped 3 bases, with 12 bases sitting between them. The CDR3 loop is CASSEEGSFYNEQFF. CDR3 DNA: TGTGCCAGCAGTGAGGAGGGCTCCTTCTACAATGAGCAGTTCTTC.

The chain links TRBV7-9 to TRBJ1-1; a weak D match, TRBD1 (6 bases). Deletions cut 5 bases from V and 1 base from J, with 11 bases between. The CDR3 is made up of 14 amino acids. The germline gives CDR1 SEHNR, CDR2 FQNEAQ (reference sequence). The CDR3 sequence: CASSRRGGNTEAFF. The CDR3 nucleotides are TGTGCCAGCAGCCGCAGGGGAGGGAACACTGAAGCTTTCTTT.

The CDR3 nucleotides are TGTGCCAGCACGTTGCGGGGGTCCTACAATGAGCAGTTCTTC. The encoded protein is CASTLRGSYNEQFF. The J gene is TRBJ2-1, the V gene TRBV27, with TRBD2 matching over 7 bases. Germline CDR1 is MNHEY and CDR2 is SMNVEV (reference sequence). The CDR3 contains 14 residues. With V trimmed by 7 bases and J by 1 base, 4 bases remained unmatched.

V usage is TRBV28 and J usage is TRBJ2-2; 8 bases are shared with TRBD1. Germline V gene sequence: CDR1 MDHEN, CDR2 SYDVKM. The CDR3 totals 17 residues. The V gene end was trimmed by 4 bases and the J gene end by 1 base; junction bases not matched to a gene: 8. This chain's CDR3 is CASSSRTGRGNTGELFF. CDR3 coding DNA: TGTGCCAGCAGTTCCAGGACAGGGAGAGGGAACACCGGGGAGCTGTTTTTT. Full variable domain (outside the CDR3, taken from reference TRBV28 and TRBJ2-2): DVKVTQSSRYLVKRTGEKVFLECVQDMDHENMFWYRQDPGLGLRLIYFSYDVKMKEKGDIPEGYSVSREKKERFSLILESASTNQTSMYLCASSSRTGRGNTGELFFGEGSRLTVL.

The rearrangement joins TRBV19 to TRBJ2-1; D is unresolved. Trimming shortened V by 6 bases and J by 5 bases, and 5 bases separated the two germline ends. Per the germline V gene, CDR1 is LNHDA and CDR2 is SQIVND (reference sequence). This CDR3 comprises 11 residues. CDR3 in amino acids: CASSGNNEQFF. The CDR3 nucleotides are TGTGCCAGTAGCGGCAACAATGAGCAGTTCTTC.

The chain carries TRBV30 and TRBJ2-3; no reliable D call. The CDR3 runs 15 residues. CDR1 is GTSNPN, CDR2 SVGIG, per germline (reference sequence). Trimming pared 2 bases from V and 1 base from J, leaving 13 bases between. The CDR3 reads CAWSRSVPGTDTQYF. The CDR3, as DNA: TGTGCCTGGAGTAGGTCGGTCCCCGGCACAGATACGCAGTATTTT.

The chain is built from TRBV6-5 and TRBJ2-1, with TRBD2 matching over 7 bases. Germline V gives CDR1 MNHEY, CDR2 SVGAGI. The CDR3 covers 13 residues. V was clipped by 6 bases and J by 6 bases; unmatched bases: 5. CDR3 in DNA: TGTGCCAGCAGCCAGCGGGAAATCAATGAGCAGTTCTTC. It encodes CASSQREINEQFF.